Shown below are 28 T cell receptor beta chains from a single sample sequenced in a study of shared clonotypes between healthy human individuals. Clones were read by immunoSEQ multiplex PCR, and TCRdb kept only the in-frame ones, dropping some. Among roughly 2.5 million clones listed, 90% to 95% were seen once. The sequenced sample was naive CD4+ T cells sorted from blood. Specified subset: CD45RA+ positively selected. The receptors were gathered from a young man in good health.

The chain links TRBV7-2 to TRBJ2-1, with D possibly being TRBD2 (9 bases). V lost 2 bases, J lost 7 bases, and 27 bases lay in between. Germline V gene lookup returns CDR1 SGHTA and CDR2 FQGNSA. This CDR3 has 19 residues. This CDR3 is CASSLRAGGVGGRENEQFF. In nucleotides, the CDR3 is TGTGCCAGCAGCTTAAGGGCAGGGGGCGTTGGCGGGAGGGAGAATGAGCAGTTCTTC.

The chain carries TRBV6-6 and TRBJ1-6; TRBD1 might be the D (5 bases). Germline CDR1 and CDR2: MNHNY and SVGAGI (reference sequence). The CDR3 loop spans 15 amino acids. V gave up 11 bases and J gave up 0 bases, with 14 bases separating them. The CDR3 region has the DNA TGTGCCGGATGGGAGGGACGCTCCTATAATTCACCCCTCCACTTT. Encoded protein: CAGWEGRSYNSPLHF.

To note about this clone: Additional DNA sequences in this sample encode the identical CDR3. This rearrangement joins TRBV27 to TRBJ1-6; 8 nucleotides align to TRBD1. This CDR3 region has 14 residues. CDR1 is MNHEY, CDR2 SMNVEV, per germline (reference sequence). With V trimmed by 3 bases and J by 6 bases, 1 base remained unmatched. DNA for the CDR3: TGTGCCAGCAGTTTCGGACAGGGTAATTCACCCCTCCACTTT. It translates to CASSFGQGNSPLHF.

V usage is TRBV5-1 and J usage is TRBJ2-4; TRBD1 matches 7 bases. Trimming cost V 0 bases and J 4 bases; bases outside gene matches: 7. The CDR3 is made up of 16 amino acids. Germline CDR1 SGHRS, CDR2 YFSETQ. DNA for the CDR3: TGCGCCAGCAGCTTGGAGACAGGGCCCTTAAAAAACATTCAGTACTTC. It translates to CASSLETGPLKNIQYF.

The chain combines TRBV18 with TRBJ1-1, with TRBD1 as a possible D gene (6 bases). V lost 2 bases and J 4 bases, leaving 14 bases between the germline ends. Germline V gives CDR1 KGHSH, CDR2 LQKENI. The CDR3 spans 15 residues. CDR3 sequence reads: CASSPMPGARTEAFF. The CDR3 coding sequence is TGTGCCAGCTCACCAATGCCGGGGGCTCGCACTGAAGCTTTCTTT.

The CDR3 sequence is CASSPPDIDTQYF. CDR3 sequence (DNA): TGTGCCAGCAGCCCCCCGGACATAGATACGCAGTATTTT. The gene calls are TRBV25-1 and TRBJ2-3; weak D call: TRBD1 (5 bases). There are 13 residues in the CDR3. CDR1 is MGHDK and CDR2 is SYGVNS in the germline V gene. The V end was cut by 6 bases, the J end by 5 bases, with 12 bases between.

This chain connects TRBV30 to TRBJ2-5, with D possibly being TRBD2 (7 bases). The V and J ends lost 5 bases and 4 bases respectively, with 14 bases between them. The CDR3 has 13 amino acids. Germline V lookup: CDR1 GTSNPN, CDR2 SVGIG (reference sequence). Here the CDR3 reads CAWGGRGGETQYF. The CDR3 coding sequence is TGTGCCTGGGGAGGAAGGGGGGGAGAGACCCAGTACTTC.

V and J are TRBV10-2 and TRBJ2-5, with 11 bases fitting TRBD2. The CDR3 loop spans 15 amino acids. Trimming at V came to 4 bases and at J to 4 bases, leaving 5 bases not matched to a gene. CDR1 and CDR2 (germline): WSHSY, SAAADI. The CDR3 coding sequence is TGCGCCAGCAGTGGCTCTACTAGCGGGAGAGAGACCCAGTACTTC. Its translation is CASSGSTSGRETQYF.

The chain couples TRBV6-5 to TRBJ2-1; TRBD1 matches at 12 bases. CDR3 length: 14 residues. Germline V lookup: CDR1 MNHEY, CDR2 SVGAGI. The V segment lost 2 bases and the J segment 13 bases; nucleotides outside the gene matches: 6. CDR3 in DNA: TGTGCCAGCAGTTACCCCGGGACAGGGGGCTATCAGTTCTTC. Encoded protein: CASSYPGTGGYQFF.

The chain employs TRBV25-1 and TRBJ1-3, with a weak D call TRBD1 (6 bases). CDR1 MGHDK and CDR2 SYGVNS come from the germline V gene. V was pared by 5 bases and J by 7 bases, with 15 bases between. The CDR3 runs 14 residues. The CDR3 nucleotides read TGTGCCAGCAGTCCCACAGGGAATTGGAACACCATATATTTT. Translation gives CASSPTGNWNTIYF.

The V gene is TRBV6-5, the J gene TRBJ2-3; D uncertain. V was clipped by 6 bases and J by 2 bases, with 9 bases between them. CDR1 is MNHEY, CDR2 SVGAGI, per germline. The CDR3 sequence is 13 residues long. The CDR3 coding sequence is TGTGCCAGCAGCCCGATCCCCACAGATACGCAGTATTTT. It specifies CASSPIPTDTQYF.

The chain employs TRBV19 and TRBJ2-3; 8 positions match TRBD2. This CDR3 spans 14 amino acids. Germline V gene data show CDR1 as LNHDA and CDR2 as SQIVND (reference sequence). The ends lost 6 bases at V and 5 bases at J; junction bases unmatched: 7. The CDR3 here is CASREAGVVDTQYF. CDR3 DNA: TGTGCCAGTAGGGAAGCGGGAGTAGTAGATACGCAGTATTTT.

Concerning this clone: Different DNA sequences within this sample yield the same CDR3. The chain links TRBV9 to TRBJ1-1; the D is unclear. The CDR3 covers 13 residues. Trimming pared 2 bases from V and 1 base from J, leaving 6 bases between. Germline V lookup: CDR1 SGDLS, CDR2 YYNGEE. The CDR3 nucleotides read TGTGCCAGCAGCGTCAGGTCGAACACTGAAGCTTTCTTT. Its protein is CASSVRSNTEAFF.

Details on this clone: Distinct nucleotide sequences in the sample also encode this CDR3. The CDR3 DNA reads as TGCGCCAGCAGCCAAGAGGCGGGCGGGAGGGCCGGGGAGCTGTTTTTT. Its protein is CASSQEAGGRAGELFF. The V call is TRBV4-3, the J call TRBJ2-2, with 9 bases matching TRBD2. The CDR3 extends over 16 amino acids. The V and J ends lost 0 bases and 6 bases, in that order; junction bases with no gene match: 5. Germline V lookup: CDR1 LGHNA, CDR2 YSLEER.

The chain has TRBV19 and TRBJ2-6, with a possible D match to TRBD1 (6 bases). V lost 3 bases to trimming and J lost 2 bases, with 14 bases between them. The CDR3 extends over 17 amino acids. Germline lookup yields CDR1 LNHDA and CDR2 SQIVND (reference sequence). CDR3 coding DNA: TGTGCCAGTAGTATGGTGCAGGGGCGGCCTGGGGCCAACGTCCTGACTTTC. As protein: CASSMVQGRPGANVLTF.

V gene TRBV7-9 combines with J gene TRBJ1-2; 7 bases are a match to TRBD1. The CDR3 is 14 amino acids. Germline lookup yields CDR1 SEHNR and CDR2 FQNEAQ (reference sequence). J lost 8 bases, V lost 5 bases, and 11 bases had no gene match. CDR3 sequence: CASSPGTVVGGYTF. In nucleotides, the CDR3 is TGTGCCAGCAGCCCCGGGACAGTAGTTGGCGGCTACACCTTC.

Details on this clone: Other DNA sequences in the sample encode the same CDR3. The rearrangement joins TRBV30 to TRBJ1-1; D remains ambiguous. The CDR3 totals 13 residues. Looked up from germline, CDR1 is GTSNPN and CDR2 is SVGIG (reference sequence). V was trimmed by 4 bases and J by 2 bases, leaving 11 bases between them. The CDR3 nucleotides read TGTGCCTGGAAGGGTCAGAAAAACACTGAAGCTTTCTTT. It codes for CAWKGQKNTEAFF.

This clone turned up a few times. The chain couples TRBV2 to TRBJ1-2, with D hard to call. CDR3 length: 13 residues. With 2 bases removed from V and 3 bases from J, the gap between germline ends came to 7 bases. CDR1 is SNHLY and CDR2 is FYNNEI in the germline V gene. The CDR3 DNA sequence: TGTGCCAGCAGTGAACAAGAAGACTATGGCTACACCTTC. Amino acids: CASSEQEDYGYTF.

The V call is TRBV7-2, the J call TRBJ1-2; the D is unclear. Between the trimmed V and J ends, which lost 0 bases and 6 bases, there was a span of 14 bases. Germline lookup yields CDR1 SGHTA and CDR2 FQGNSA. The length of the CDR3 is 15 residues. CDR3 coding DNA: TGTGCCAGCAGCTTAGCGCTCGGGAATAGGGATGGCTACACCTTC. This translates into CASSLALGNRDGYTF.

The CDR3 nucleotides read TGTGCCATCAGTGAGTCCCAGGGACTAGCGGGGGCCTCCAAAAACATTCAGTACTTC. Amino acids: CAISESQGLAGASKNIQYF. The chain has TRBV10-3 and TRBJ2-4; 14 bases agree with TRBD2. V was clipped by 0 bases and J by 2 bases; unmatched bases: 6. The CDR3 totals 19 residues. Germline V lookup: CDR1 ENHRY, CDR2 SYGVKD.

The chain is built from TRBV12-2 and TRBJ2-7; the DNA was not used to check the table's D call, TRBD2. TRBV12-2 is a pseudogene segment. The CDR3 length is 15 residues. CDR3 nucleotide sequence: TGTGCAAGTCGCTTCTTCCCCTCCTCGGGCTACGAGCAGTACTTC. This gives the protein CASRFFPSSGYEQYF.

This chain uses TRBV23-1 with TRBJ2-5; 7 bases map to TRBD1. TRBV23-1 is an ORF, and what it does is uncertain. Losses at the gene ends were 8 bases for V and 5 bases for J; bases not matched to a gene: 14. CDR3 length: 15 residues. CDR3 sequence reads: CASSSTGSSKETQYF. The CDR3 nucleotides are TGCGCCAGCTCCTCGACAGGGAGCAGCAAGGAGACCCAGTACTTC.

The chain is built from TRBV6-1 and TRBJ1-1, with TRBD1 matching 10 bases. The ends lost 5 bases at V and 3 bases at J; junction bases unmatched: 6. Germline CDR1 reads MNHNS; CDR2 reads SASEGT. CDR3 length: 15 residues. CDR3 in DNA: TGTGCCAGCAGTAGGATGGACAGGGGGTACACTGAAGCTTTCTTT. Its protein product is CASSRMDRGYTEAFF.

V gene TRBV28 combines with J gene TRBJ1-6; no firm D call. The CDR3 consists of 15 residues. Trimming took off 4 bases at V and 9 bases at J, with 16 bases between the two ends. Germline CDR1 is MDHEN and CDR2 is SYDVKM. CDR3 DNA: TGTGCCAGCAGTTCTGATGTCCGAGCCGCTTCACCCCTCCACTTT. Amino acid sequence: CASSSDVRAASPLHF.

The rearrangement uses TRBV19 and TRBJ1-1; no firm D call. V shed 7 bases and J shed 5 bases, with 17 bases lying between them. Germline V lookup: CDR1 LNHDA, CDR2 SQIVND (reference sequence). The CDR3 totals 14 residues. CDR3 amino acids: CASTPTDGMTEAFF. DNA for the CDR3: TGTGCCAGTACCCCTACAGACGGTATGACTGAAGCTTTCTTT.

V is TRBV7-2 and J is TRBJ2-7, with TRBD2 matching over 11 bases. Trimming took 4 bases from V and 3 from J; bases not matched to a gene: 17. The V gene's germline CDR1 is SGHTA and CDR2 FQGNSA. The CDR3 consists of 19 residues. CDR3 sequence reads: CASSSKNSLGLAGFYEQYF. The CDR3 coding sequence is TGTGCCAGCAGCTCGAAAAATTCCCTCGGACTAGCGGGTTTCTACGAGCAGTACTTC.

The gene calls are TRBV5-4 and TRBJ2-3; the D is unclear. CDR1 and CDR2 from the germline V gene are SGHNT and YYREEE (reference sequence). This CDR3 is built from 15 residues. Trimming removed 1 base at V and 0 bases at J, with 9 bases between. The CDR3 loop is CASSLLGFSTDTQYF. Here the CDR3 DNA reads TGTGCCAGCAGCTTGTTAGGGTTTAGCACAGATACGCAGTATTTT.

This chain joins TRBV4-2 and TRBJ2-7; D ambiguous. CDR1 and CDR2 (germline): LGHNA, YNFKEQ. There are 13 residues in the CDR3. Trimming shortened V by 4 bases and J by 2 bases, and 9 bases separated the two germline ends. This CDR3 is CASSPNSTYEQYF. CDR3 nucleotide sequence: TGTGCCAGCAGCCCAAACTCCACCTACGAGCAGTACTTC.